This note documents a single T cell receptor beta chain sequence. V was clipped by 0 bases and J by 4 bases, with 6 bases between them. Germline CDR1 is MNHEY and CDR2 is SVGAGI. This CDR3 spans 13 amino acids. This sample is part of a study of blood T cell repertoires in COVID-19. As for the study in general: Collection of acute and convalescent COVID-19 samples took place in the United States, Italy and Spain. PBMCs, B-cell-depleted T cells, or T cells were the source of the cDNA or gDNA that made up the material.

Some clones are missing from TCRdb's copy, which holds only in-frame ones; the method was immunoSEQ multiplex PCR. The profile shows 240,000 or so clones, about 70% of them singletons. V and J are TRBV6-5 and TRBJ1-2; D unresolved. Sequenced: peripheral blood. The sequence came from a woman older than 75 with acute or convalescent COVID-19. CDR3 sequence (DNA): TGTGCCAGCAGTTACTCCGGAGCCTATGGCTACACCTTC. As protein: CASSYSGAYGYTF.